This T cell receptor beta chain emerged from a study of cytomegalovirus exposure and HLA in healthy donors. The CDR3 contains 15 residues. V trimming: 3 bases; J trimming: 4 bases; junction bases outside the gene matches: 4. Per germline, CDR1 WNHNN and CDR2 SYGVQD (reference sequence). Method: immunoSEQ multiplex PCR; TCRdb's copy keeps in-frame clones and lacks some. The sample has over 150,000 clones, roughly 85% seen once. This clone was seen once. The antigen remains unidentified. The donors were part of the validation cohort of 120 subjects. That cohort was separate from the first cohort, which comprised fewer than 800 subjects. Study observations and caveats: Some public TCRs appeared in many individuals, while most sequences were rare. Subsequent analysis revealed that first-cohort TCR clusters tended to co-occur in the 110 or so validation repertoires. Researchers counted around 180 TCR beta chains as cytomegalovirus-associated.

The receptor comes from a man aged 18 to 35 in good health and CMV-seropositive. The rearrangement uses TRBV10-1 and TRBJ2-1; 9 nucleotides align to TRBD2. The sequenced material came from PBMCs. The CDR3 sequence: CASSDLAGRYNEQFF. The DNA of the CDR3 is TGCGCCAGCAGTGATCTAGCGGGGCGATACAATGAGCAGTTCTTC.